The sequence of this T cell receptor beta chain was determined in a study of molecular identifiers for immune sequencing clone quantification. TCRdb called the PCR reads again in MiXCR, with one record for every CDR3 protein. In the table there are around 460,000 distinct CDR3 sequences, about 25% of which are singletons. This clonotype has ten or more counts. The TCR comes from a human donor in good health. Some libraries in this study had Jurkat cell RNA spiked in. The sequenced sample consisted of naive CD8+ T cells from blood, with Jurkat cell RNA spiked in. Subset noted: FACS-sorted CD8+CD4-CCR7+CD45RA+ naive T cells.

The CDR3 loop is CSARAGVMSPEAFF. CDR3 DNA: TGCAGTGCTAGAGCAGGGGTAATGAGCCCTGAAGCTTTCTTT. The rearrangement links TRBV20-1 to TRBJ1-1; perhaps TRBD1 as D (6 bases). Trimming left V 1 base short and J 6 bases short, with 15 bases between. CDR1 is DFQATT, CDR2 SNEGSKA, per germline (reference sequence). This CDR3 region has 14 residues.